The 18 T cell receptor beta chains presented below share a single source sample, sequenced in a study of shared clonotypes between healthy human individuals. Repertoires were generated with immunoSEQ multiplex PCR, while TCRdb's copy carries only in-frame clones and drops some. The data hold 550,000 to 700,000 clones, with around 73% observed a single time. The sequencing sample was made of memory CD4+ T cells sorted from blood. The subset is: CD45RA-negative fraction. Source of these receptors: a woman aged 25 to 39 in good health.

The gene calls are TRBV5-1 and TRBJ2-7, with D possibly matching TRBD2 (5 bases). The V gene's germline CDR1 is SGHRS and CDR2 YFSETQ. The CDR3 contains 13 residues. V was shortened by 0 bases and J by 7 bases, with 11 bases between the two germline ends. The CDR3 DNA follows: TGCGCCAGCAGCTTGGGACTAACTGGGGAGCAGTACTTC. It is translated as CASSLGLTGEQYF.

The rearrangement joins TRBV10-3 to TRBJ1-5, with 8 nucleotides matching TRBD1. The CDR3 is 16 amino acids. Germline loops: CDR1 ENHRY, CDR2 SYGVKD. V was pared by 3 bases and J by 1 base, with 5 bases of the junction left unmatched. CDR3 residues: CAISDIQGASNQPQHF. In DNA form, the CDR3 reads TGTGCCATCAGTGATATCCAGGGGGCCAGCAATCAGCCCCAGCATTTT.

This clone was observed a few times. This chain uses TRBV15 with TRBJ2-1, with 10 positions matching TRBD2. Unmatched junction bases numbered 5, after V lost 0 bases and J lost 9 bases. Germline V gene data show CDR1 as LNHNV and CDR2 as YYDKDF (reference sequence). The CDR3 has 15 residues. In DNA form, the CDR3 reads TGTGCCACCAGCAGAGAAGCGGGAGGGCCGTCTGAGCAGTTCTTC. This codes for CATSREAGGPSEQFF.

This chain uses TRBV7-2 with TRBJ2-3; no clear D gene. Trimming took off 5 bases at V and 2 bases at J, with 11 bases between the two ends. This CDR3 has 14 residues. Germline-derived CDR1 and CDR2 are SGHTA and FQGNSA. For the CDR3, the DNA is TGTGCCAGCAGCCCCCAGTCAGCCACAGATACGCAGTATTTT. It encodes CASSPQSATDTQYF.

This clone appeared a few times. This sequence joins TRBV19 and TRBJ2-1; 7 bases line up with TRBD2. Germline V gives CDR1 LNHDA, CDR2 SQIVND (reference sequence). V lost 8 bases, J lost 2 bases, and 6 bases stayed unmatched. This CDR3 is built from 14 residues. This chain's CDR3 is CASSSGTTYNEQFF. For the CDR3, the DNA is TGTGCCAGTTCTAGCGGAACCACCTACAATGAGCAGTTCTTC.

The chain combines TRBV15 with TRBJ2-7, with TRBD2 as a possible D gene (7 bases). The CDR3 has 16 residues. Germline loops: CDR1 LNHNV, CDR2 YYDKDF (reference sequence). The ends were cut back, 0 bases at V and 5 bases at J, with 17 bases in the middle. This CDR3 is CATSRDPGEGHDEQYF. The CDR3, as DNA: TGTGCCACCAGCAGAGATCCAGGGGAGGGCCATGACGAGCAGTACTTC.

The DNA for the CDR3 is TGTGCCAGCAGCCAACTTGCAGGTCAGGGGAACACTGAAGCTTTCTTT. It specifies CASSQLAGQGNTEAFF. The rearrangement uses TRBV16 and TRBJ1-1; D is possibly TRBD1 (5 bases). With 2 bases removed from V and 1 base from J, the gap between germline ends came to 14 bases. Looked up from germline, CDR1 is KGHSY and CDR2 is FQNENV. The CDR3 has 16 residues.

The chain links TRBV5-6 to TRBJ2-5; 9 nucleotides match TRBD2. V was clipped by 2 bases and J by 6 bases; unmatched bases: 17. The germline gives CDR1 SGHDT, CDR2 YYEEEE. This CDR3 is built from 18 residues. Here the CDR3 reads CASSLVGSGREGRQTQYF. In nucleotides, the CDR3 is TGTGCCAGCAGCTTAGTCGGTTCGGGGCGGGAGGGCAGGCAGACCCAGTACTTC.

This clone was found a few times. Other DNA sequences within the sample encode an identical CDR3. The V and J genes are TRBV2 and TRBJ1-5; D uncertain. Germline assignment: CDR1 SNHLY and CDR2 FYNNEI. Trimming took off 6 bases at V and 5 bases at J, with 8 bases between the two ends. The CDR3 covers 12 residues. The CDR3 bases are TGTGCCAGCAGGAGAGGCGATCAGCCCCAGCATTTT. It codes for CASRRGDQPQHF.

The rearrangement links TRBV21-1 to TRBJ1-2. TRBV21-1 is labeled a pseudogene. This CDR3 has 14 residues. This CDR3 reads CASSKSVGSYGYTF. In DNA, the CDR3 is TGTGCCAGCAGCAAATCGGTAGGGTCCTATGGCTACACCTTC.

The chain combines TRBV7-9 with TRBJ2-7; D ambiguous. CDR1 SEHNR and CDR2 FQNEAQ come from the germline V gene (reference sequence). This CDR3 has 15 amino acids. The V gene lost 3 bases and the J gene lost 0 bases, with 12 bases spanning the gap. The CDR3 DNA sequence: TGTGCCAGCAGCTTCTATTCCGACCGCTCCTACGAGCAGTACTTC. As protein: CASSFYSDRSYEQYF.

The chain links TRBV21-1 to TRBJ2-7; TRBD1 was called by the table and not checked on the DNA. TRBV21-1 is classified as a pseudogene. This CDR3 comprises 15 residues. The CDR3: CAGCLMGQNTYEQYF. Written as DNA, the CDR3 is TGTGCCGGGTGCCTTATGGGACAGAACACCTACGAGCAGTACTTC.

This clone was observed a single time. This chain links TRBV28 with TRBJ1-5; D ambiguous. CDR3 length: 14 amino acids. The V end was cut by 7 bases, the J end by 6 bases, with 16 bases between. Germline assignment: CDR1 MDHEN and CDR2 SYDVKM. CDR3 nucleotides: TGTGCCAGCACCCGGGGTGGGATAGGTCAGCCCCAGCATTTT. It encodes CASTRGGIGQPQHF.

This clone was counted many times. CDR3 loop: CASKGAVETQYF. In DNA, the CDR3 is TGTGCCAGCAAGGGGGCGGTTGAGACCCAGTACTTC. The chain couples TRBV2 to TRBJ2-5; 7 bases agree with TRBD1. Per germline, CDR1 SNHLY and CDR2 FYNNEI. The J segment lost 5 bases and the V segment lost 7 bases, leaving 4 bases of the junction unmatched. The CDR3 sequence is 12 residues long.

The chain links TRBV5-1 to TRBJ1-1, with 8 bases lining up with TRBD1. From germline, CDR1 is SGHRS and CDR2 YFSETQ. After removal of 4 bases from V and 4 bases from J, the junction contained 6 bases not matched to a gene. The length of the CDR3 is 14 residues. The CDR3 DNA reads as TGCGCCAGCAGCCTACAGGGGGTCAGCACTGAAGCTTTCTTT. Its protein product is CASSLQGVSTEAFF.

J is TRBJ2-7 and V is TRBV6-6; D not certain. The CDR3 is 11 residues long. Germline V lookup: CDR1 MNHNY, CDR2 SVGAGI (reference sequence). V dropped 8 bases and J dropped 1 base, with 6 bases sitting between them. This chain's CDR3 is CASAESYEQYF. The CDR3 DNA follows: TGTGCCAGCGCGGAATCCTACGAGCAGTACTTC.

The CDR3 sequence: CASSLGLAGVFGTDTQYF. Here the CDR3 DNA reads TGTGCCAGCAGCTTAGGTCTAGCGGGAGTGTTTGGGACAGATACGCAGTATTTT. The V and J genes are TRBV11-2 and TRBJ2-3; 10 bases map to TRBD2. CDR3 size: 18 residues. Germline values: CDR1 SGHAT, CDR2 FQNNGV. J was trimmed by 3 bases and V by 1 base; bases with no gene match: 10.

The genes are TRBV6-1 and TRBJ2-2, with a possible D match to TRBD2 (6 bases). V was pared by 3 bases and J by 6 bases, with 14 bases between. From germline, CDR1 is MNHNS and CDR2 SASEGT. The CDR3 consists of 15 residues. The CDR3 nucleotides read TGTGCCAGCAGTGAGCAGCCGGAGGGAGCCGGGGAGCTGTTTTTT. Amino acid sequence: CASSEQPEGAGELFF.